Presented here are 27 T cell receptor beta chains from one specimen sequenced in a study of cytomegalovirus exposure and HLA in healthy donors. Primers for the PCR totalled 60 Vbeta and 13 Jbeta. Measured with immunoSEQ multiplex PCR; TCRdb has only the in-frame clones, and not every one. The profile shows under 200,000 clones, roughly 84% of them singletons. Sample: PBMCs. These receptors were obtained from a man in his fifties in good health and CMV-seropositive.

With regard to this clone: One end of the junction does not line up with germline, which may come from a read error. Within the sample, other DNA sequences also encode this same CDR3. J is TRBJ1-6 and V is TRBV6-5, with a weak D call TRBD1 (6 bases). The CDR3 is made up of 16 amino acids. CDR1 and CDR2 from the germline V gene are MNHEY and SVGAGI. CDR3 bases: TGTGCCAGCAGTTACTCGACGACAGGTTATAATTCACCCCTTCACTTT. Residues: CASSYSTTGYNSPLHF.

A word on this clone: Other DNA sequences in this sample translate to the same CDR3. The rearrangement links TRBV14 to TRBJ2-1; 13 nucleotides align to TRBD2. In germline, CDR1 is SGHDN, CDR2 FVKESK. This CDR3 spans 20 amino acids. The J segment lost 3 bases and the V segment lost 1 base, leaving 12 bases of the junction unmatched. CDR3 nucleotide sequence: TGTGCCAGCAGCCAAGCCCAACTAGCGGGGGGGCTAGGGGACTACAATGAGCAGTTCTTC. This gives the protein CASSQAQLAGGLGDYNEQFF.

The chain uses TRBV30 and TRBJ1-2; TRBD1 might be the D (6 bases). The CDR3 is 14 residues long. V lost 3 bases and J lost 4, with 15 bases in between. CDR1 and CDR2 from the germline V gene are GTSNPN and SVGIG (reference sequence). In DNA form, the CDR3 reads TGTGCCTGGAGGGAGCTTATAGGGGGCTATGGCTACACCTTC. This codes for CAWRELIGGYGYTF.

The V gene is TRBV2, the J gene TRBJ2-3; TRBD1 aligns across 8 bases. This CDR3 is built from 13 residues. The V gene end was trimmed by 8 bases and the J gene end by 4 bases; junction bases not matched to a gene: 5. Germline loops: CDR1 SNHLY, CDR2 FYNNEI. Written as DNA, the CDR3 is TGTGCCAGCGTAAACAGGGGGGCAGATACGCAGTATTTT. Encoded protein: CASVNRGADTQYF.

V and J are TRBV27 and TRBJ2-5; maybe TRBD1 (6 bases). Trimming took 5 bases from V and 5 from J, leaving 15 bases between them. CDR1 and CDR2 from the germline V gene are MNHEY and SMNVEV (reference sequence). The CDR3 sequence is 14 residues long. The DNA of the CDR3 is TGTGCCAGCAGTCTCAGGGGTTCGGGGGAGACCCAGTACTTC. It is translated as CASSLRGSGETQYF.

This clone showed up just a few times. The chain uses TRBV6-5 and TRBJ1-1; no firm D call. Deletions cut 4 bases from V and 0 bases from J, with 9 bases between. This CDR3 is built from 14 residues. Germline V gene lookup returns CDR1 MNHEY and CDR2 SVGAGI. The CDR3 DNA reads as TGTGCCAGCAGTTTGCCGGGGATGAACACTGAAGCTTTCTTT. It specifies CASSLPGMNTEAFF.

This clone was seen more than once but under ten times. CDR3 sequence: CASTGLEGNEQFF. CDR3 bases: TGTGCCAGCACGGGACTAGAGGGCAATGAGCAGTTCTTC. The chain recombines TRBV2 with TRBJ2-1; 8 nucleotides align to TRBD2. The germline V gene encodes CDR1 SNHLY and CDR2 FYNNEI. This CDR3 contains 13 residues. V lost 7 bases to trimming and J lost 6 bases; unmatched junction nucleotides: 5.

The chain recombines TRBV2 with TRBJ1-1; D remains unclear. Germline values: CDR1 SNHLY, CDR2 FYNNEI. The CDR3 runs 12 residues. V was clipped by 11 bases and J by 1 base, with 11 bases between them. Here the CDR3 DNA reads TGTGCCGGCGGACGGGAGAACACTGAAGCTTTCTTT. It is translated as CAGGRENTEAFF. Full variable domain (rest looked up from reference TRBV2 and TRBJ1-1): EPEVTQTPSHQVTQMGQEVILRCVPISNHLYFYWYRQILGQKVEFLVSFYNNEISEKSEIFDDQFSVERPDGSNFTLKIRSTKLEDSAMYFCAGGRENTEAFFGQGTRLTVV.

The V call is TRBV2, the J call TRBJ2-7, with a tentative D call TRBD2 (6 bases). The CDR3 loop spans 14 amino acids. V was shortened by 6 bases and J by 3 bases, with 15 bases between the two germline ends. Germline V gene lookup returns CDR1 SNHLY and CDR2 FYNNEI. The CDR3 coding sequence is TGTGCCAGCAGCAGGGTCGAGGGACTCTACGAGCAGTACGTC. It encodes CASSRVEGLYEQYV.

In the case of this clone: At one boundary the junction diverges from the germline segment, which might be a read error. In DNA form, the CDR3 reads TGCAGCGTTGAAGATCCGGGGACAATCTTC. Translation: CSVEDPGTIF. V usage is TRBV29-1 and J usage is TRBJ2-1, with D maybe TRBD1 (6 bases). This CDR3 contains 10 residues. The germline gives CDR1 SQVTM, CDR2 ANQGSEA.

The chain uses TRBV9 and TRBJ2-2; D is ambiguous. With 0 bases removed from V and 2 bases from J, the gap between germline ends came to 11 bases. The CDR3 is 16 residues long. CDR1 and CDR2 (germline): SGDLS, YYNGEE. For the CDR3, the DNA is TGTGCCAGCAGCGTAGATACAGAGCCCAACACCGGGGAGCTGTTTTTT. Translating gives CASSVDTEPNTGELFF.

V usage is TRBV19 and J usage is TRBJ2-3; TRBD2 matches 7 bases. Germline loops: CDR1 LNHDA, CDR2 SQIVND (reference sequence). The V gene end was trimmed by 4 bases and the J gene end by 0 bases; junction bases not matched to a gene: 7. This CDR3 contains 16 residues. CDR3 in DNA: TGTGCCAGTAGTACCCAGCGGGGAACTAGCACAGATACGCAGTATTTT. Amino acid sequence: CASSTQRGTSTDTQYF.

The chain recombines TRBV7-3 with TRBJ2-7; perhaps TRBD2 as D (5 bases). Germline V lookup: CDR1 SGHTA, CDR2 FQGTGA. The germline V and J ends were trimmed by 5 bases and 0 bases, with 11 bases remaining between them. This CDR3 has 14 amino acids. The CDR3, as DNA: TGTGCCAGCAGCCCGGACGGACTCTCCTACGAGCAGTACTTC. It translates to CASSPDGLSYEQYF.

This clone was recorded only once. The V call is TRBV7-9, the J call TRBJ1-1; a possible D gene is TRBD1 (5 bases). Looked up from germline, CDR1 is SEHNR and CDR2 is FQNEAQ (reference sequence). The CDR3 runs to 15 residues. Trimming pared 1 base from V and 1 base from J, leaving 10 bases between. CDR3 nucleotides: TGTGCCAGCAGCTTAGGGGGGGGTGGGAACACTGAAGCTTTCTTT. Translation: CASSLGGGGNTEAFF.

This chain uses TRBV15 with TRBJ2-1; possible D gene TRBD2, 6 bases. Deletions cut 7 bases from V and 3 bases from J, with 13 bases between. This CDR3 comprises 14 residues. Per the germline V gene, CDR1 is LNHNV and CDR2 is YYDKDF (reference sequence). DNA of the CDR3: TGTGCCACCACCGCGAACGGGGGCTACAATGAGCAGTTCTTC. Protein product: CATTANGGYNEQFF.

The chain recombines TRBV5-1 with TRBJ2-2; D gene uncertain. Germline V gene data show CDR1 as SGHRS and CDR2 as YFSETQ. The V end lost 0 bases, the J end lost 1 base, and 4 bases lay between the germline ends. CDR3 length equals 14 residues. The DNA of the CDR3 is TGCGCCAGCAGCTTGGCGGGGAACACCGGGGAGCTGTTTTTT. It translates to CASSLAGNTGELFF. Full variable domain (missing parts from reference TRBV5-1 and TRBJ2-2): KAGVTQTPRYLIKTRGQQVTLSCSPISGHRSVSWYQQTPGQGLQFLFEYFSETQRNKGNFPGRFSGRQFSNSRSEMNVSTLELGDSALYLCASSLAGNTGELFFGEGSRLTVL.

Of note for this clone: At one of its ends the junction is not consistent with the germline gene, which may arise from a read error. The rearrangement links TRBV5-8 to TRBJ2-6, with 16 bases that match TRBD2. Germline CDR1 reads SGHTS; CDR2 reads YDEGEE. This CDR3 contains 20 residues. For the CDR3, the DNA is TGTGCCAGCAGCCCGGGACTAGCGGGAGGGCCCGTATGGGTTACCAACGCCCTGACTTTC. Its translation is CASSPGLAGGPVWVTNALTF. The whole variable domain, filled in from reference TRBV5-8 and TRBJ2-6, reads EAGVTQSPTHLIKTRGQQATLRCSPISGHTSVYWYQQALGLGLQFLLWYDEGEERNRGNFPPRFSGRQFPNYSSELNVNALELEDSALYLCASSPGLAGGPVWVTNALTFGAGSRLTVL.

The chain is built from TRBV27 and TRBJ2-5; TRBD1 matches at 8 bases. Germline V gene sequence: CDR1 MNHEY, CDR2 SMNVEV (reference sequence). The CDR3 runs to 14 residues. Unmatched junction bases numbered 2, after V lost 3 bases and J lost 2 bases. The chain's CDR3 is CASSFNRGQETQYF. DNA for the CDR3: TGTGCCAGCAGTTTTAACAGGGGGCAAGAGACCCAGTACTTC.

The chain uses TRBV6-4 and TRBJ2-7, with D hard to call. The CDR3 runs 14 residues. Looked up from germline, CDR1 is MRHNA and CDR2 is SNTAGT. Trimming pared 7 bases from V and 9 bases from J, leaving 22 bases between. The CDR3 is CASNKAWIPSGQYF. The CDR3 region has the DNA TGTGCCAGCAATAAGGCCTGGATACCCTCGGGGCAGTACTTC.

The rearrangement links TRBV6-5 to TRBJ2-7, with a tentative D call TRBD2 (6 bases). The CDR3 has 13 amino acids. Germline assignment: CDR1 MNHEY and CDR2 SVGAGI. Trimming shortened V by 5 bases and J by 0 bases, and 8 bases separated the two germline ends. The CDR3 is CASSPGSSYEQYV. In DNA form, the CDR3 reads TGTGCCAGCAGTCCCGGGAGCTCCTACGAGCAGTACGTC.

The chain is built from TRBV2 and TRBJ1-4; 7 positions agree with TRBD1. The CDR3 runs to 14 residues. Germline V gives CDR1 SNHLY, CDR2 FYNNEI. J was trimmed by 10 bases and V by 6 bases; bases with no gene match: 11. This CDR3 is CASSTGVDLGKLFF. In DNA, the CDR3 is TGTGCCAGCAGCACAGGGGTGGATCTTGGAAAACTGTTTTTT.

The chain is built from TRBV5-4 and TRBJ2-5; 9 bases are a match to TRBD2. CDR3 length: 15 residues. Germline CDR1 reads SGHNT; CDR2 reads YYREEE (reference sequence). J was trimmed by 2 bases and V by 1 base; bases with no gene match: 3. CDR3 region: CASSLRLAGQETQYF. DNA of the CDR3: TGTGCCAGCAGCTTGCGGCTAGCGGGACAAGAGACCCAGTACTTC.

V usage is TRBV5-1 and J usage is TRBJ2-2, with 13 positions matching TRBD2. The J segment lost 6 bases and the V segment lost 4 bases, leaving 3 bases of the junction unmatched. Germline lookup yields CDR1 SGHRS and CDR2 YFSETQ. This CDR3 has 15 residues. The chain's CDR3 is CASSRTSGGSGELFF. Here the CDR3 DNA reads TGCGCCAGCAGCCGGACTAGCGGGGGATCCGGGGAGCTGTTTTTT.

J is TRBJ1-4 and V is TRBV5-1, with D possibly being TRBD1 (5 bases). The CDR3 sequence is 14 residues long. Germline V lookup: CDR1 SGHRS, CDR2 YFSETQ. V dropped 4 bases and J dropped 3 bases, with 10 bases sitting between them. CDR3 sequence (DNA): TGCGCCAGCAGCGGCGGGGCTCCTAATGAAAAACTGTTTTTT. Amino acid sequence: CASSGGAPNEKLFF.

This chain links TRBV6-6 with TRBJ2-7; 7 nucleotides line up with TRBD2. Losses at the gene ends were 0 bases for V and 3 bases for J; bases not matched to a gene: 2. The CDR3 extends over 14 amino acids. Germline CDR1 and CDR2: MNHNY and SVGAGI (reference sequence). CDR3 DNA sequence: TGTGCCAGCAGTTACTCTGGCGGGGGCTACGAGCAGTACTTC. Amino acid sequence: CASSYSGGGYEQYF.

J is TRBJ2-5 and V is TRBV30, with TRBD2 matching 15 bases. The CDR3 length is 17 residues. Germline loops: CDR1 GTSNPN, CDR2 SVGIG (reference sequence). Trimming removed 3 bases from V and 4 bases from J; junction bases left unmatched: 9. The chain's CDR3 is CAWSASRTSGRGETQYF. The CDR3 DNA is TGTGCCTGGAGCGCGTCCCGGACTAGCGGGAGGGGAGAGACCCAGTACTTC.

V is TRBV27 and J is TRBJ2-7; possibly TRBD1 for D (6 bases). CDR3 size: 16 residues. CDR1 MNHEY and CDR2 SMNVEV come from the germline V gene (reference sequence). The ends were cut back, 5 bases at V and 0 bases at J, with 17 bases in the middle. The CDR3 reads CASSLTAGTYSYEQYV. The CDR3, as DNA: TGTGCCAGCAGTCTCACGGCAGGGACATACTCCTACGAGCAGTACGTC.